The 9 T cell receptor beta chains listed next were all sequenced from one sample in a study of identical twins. MiXCR, run by TCRdb on the 5' RACE reads, gives a single entry per CDR3 protein. The sample carries 640,000 or so distinct CDR3 sequences, around 6% recorded once. Sample: naive T cells sorted from blood. The receptor source for this set is a man younger than 35 in good health.

This clonotype was counted ten times or more. This chain joins TRBV12-3 or TRBV12-4 and TRBJ1-1; no firm D call. The length of the CDR3 is 13 residues. With 7 bases removed from V and 5 bases from J, the gap between germline ends came to 14 bases. CDR3 loop: CASTFGGGTEAFF. The CDR3, as DNA: TGTGCCAGCACCTTCGGAGGTGGGACTGAAGCTTTCTTT.

This clonotype has at least ten counts. The genes are TRBV20-1 and TRBJ1-2; TRBD1 matches 8 bases. The V and J ends lost 0 bases and 4 bases, in that order; junction bases with no gene match: 4. Germline V CDR1 and CDR2: DFQATT, SNEGSKA (reference sequence). The CDR3 length is 14 residues. CDR3 amino acids: CSARDGQGGYGYTF. DNA of the CDR3: TGCAGTGCTAGAGACGGACAGGGTGGCTATGGCTACACCTTC.

This sequence joins TRBV15 and TRBJ2-5; possibly TRBD2 for D (5 bases). V was trimmed by 5 bases and J by 1 base, leaving 14 bases between them. This CDR3 region has 15 residues. Per germline, CDR1 LNHNV and CDR2 YYDKDF (reference sequence). The CDR3 reads CATSGGLGRQETQYF. The CDR3 bases are TGTGCCACCAGCGGAGGTTTAGGGCGCCAAGAGACCCAGTACTTC. Full variable domain (outside the CDR3, taken from reference TRBV15 and TRBJ2-5): DAMVIQNPRYQVTQFGKPVTLSCSQTLNHNVMYWYQQKSSQAPKLLFHYYDKDFNNEADTPDNFQSRRPNTSFCFLDIRSPGLGDTAMYLCATSGGLGRQETQYFGPGTRLLVL.

The sample holds many counts of this clonotype. The chain combines TRBV12-3 or TRBV12-4 with TRBJ1-5, with TRBD1 matching over 8 bases. After removal of 6 bases from V and 5 bases from J, the junction contained 9 bases not matched to a gene. The CDR3 totals 15 residues. The CDR3 reads CASRNSIQGDQPQHF. CDR3 in DNA: TGTGCCAGCAGAAACTCTATACAGGGGGATCAGCCCCAGCATTTT.

This clonotype was recorded at least ten times. The V gene is TRBV29-1, the J gene TRBJ2-7; TRBD1 might be the D (6 bases). With 3 bases removed from V and 4 bases from J, the gap between germline ends came to 19 bases. The germline CDR1 and CDR2 sequences are SQVTM and ANQGSEA. The CDR3 runs 15 residues. CDR3 sequence: CSVDRVLGTSYEQYV. CDR3 DNA: TGCAGCGTTGACCGGGTGCTCGGGACAAGTTACGAGCAGTACGTC.

The chain joins TRBV3-1 to TRBJ1-1; possible D gene TRBD1, 5 bases. Trimming took off 4 bases at V and 5 bases at J, with 35 bases between the two ends. The V gene's germline CDR1 is LGHDT and CDR2 YNNKEL (reference sequence). This CDR3 contains 21 residues. CDR3 sequence reads: CASSLLMGGVTNRGRLTEAFF. As DNA, the CDR3 is TGTGCCAGCAGCCTCCTAATGGGGGGGGTCACTAATAGGGGTCGTCTTACTGAAGCTTTCTTT.

This clonotype was seen repeatedly, ten times or more. This chain links TRBV29-1 with TRBJ2-7; possible D gene TRBD1, 6 bases. The length of the CDR3 is 16 residues. The germline V and J ends were trimmed by 7 bases and 0 bases, with 22 bases remaining between them. Germline V gene data show CDR1 as SQVTM and CDR2 as ANQGSEA. CDR3 nucleotide sequence: TGCAGCGGAGCCGGGACATATAGAGGGGACTCCTACGAGCAGTACTTC. Residues: CSGAGTYRGDSYEQYF.

This clonotype was detected only a few times. Written as DNA, the CDR3 is TGTGCCAGCAGCTTAGTGACTAGCGGGGGGCAGACCCAGTACTTC. It codes for CASSLVTSGGQTQYF. This chain uses TRBV7-2 with TRBJ2-5; 13 bases align to TRBD2. This CDR3 spans 15 amino acids. CDR1 and CDR2 (germline): SGHTA, FQGNSA. Trimming at V came to 1 base and at J to 6 bases, leaving 2 bases not matched to a gene.

This rearrangement joins TRBV4-3 to TRBJ2-1; D not resolved. CDR1 and CDR2 from the germline V gene are LGHNA and YSLEER. Trimming took 0 bases from V and 9 from J, leaving 12 bases between them. This CDR3 is 14 amino acids long. This chain's CDR3 is CASSQDLSGVEQFF. As DNA, the CDR3 is TGCGCCAGCAGCCAAGATCTTAGTGGGGTTGAGCAGTTCTTC.